The 28 T cell receptor beta chains listed next were all sequenced from one sample in a study of T cells after yellow fever vaccination. TCRdb itself ran the 5' RACE reads through MiXCR, one entry per CDR3 protein. Among 100,000 to 150,000 distinct CDR3 sequences listed, under 8% were seen once. The material sequenced was CD4+ T cells sorted from PBMCs, taken 10 to 11 days after the first yellow fever vaccination. The receptors originated from a man in his late teens or twenties who received the YFV17D yellow fever vaccine.

At least ten counts were recorded for this clonotype. The chain links TRBV28 to TRBJ1-3; TRBD1 matches 10 bases. The V and J ends lost 4 bases and 1 base, in that order; junction bases with no gene match: 7. In germline, CDR1 is MDHEN, CDR2 SYDVKM. The CDR3 sequence is 17 residues long. In nucleotides, the CDR3 is TGTGCCAGCAGTTCGACAGGGGGCAGGATGTCTGGAAACACCATATATTTT. Protein sequence: CASSSTGGRMSGNTIYF.

This clonotype was picked up many times. This chain links TRBV12-3 or TRBV12-4 with TRBJ1-4; D ambiguous. The CDR3 contains 13 residues. V was cut by 7 bases and J by 5 bases, with 11 bases left in between. The CDR3 nucleotides are TGTGCCAGCAATGCACAGCGAAATGAAAAACTGTTTTTT. It codes for CASNAQRNEKLFF.

In this sample, this clonotype turned up many times. The gene calls are TRBV5-1 and TRBJ2-3, with no clear D. Per the germline V gene, CDR1 is SGHRS and CDR2 is YFSETQ. Trimming pared 4 bases from V and 6 bases from J, leaving 9 bases between. The length of the CDR3 is 12 residues. The CDR3 nucleotides are TGCGCCAGCAGCCCAACTATGGATACGCAGTATTTT. Its translation is CASSPTMDTQYF. The variable domain in full, with the rest retrieved from reference TRBV5-1 and TRBJ2-3, is KAGVTQTPRYLIKTRGQQVTLSCSPISGHRSVSWYQQTPGQGLQFLFEYFSETQRNKGNFPGRFSGRQFSNSRSEMNVSTLELGDSALYLCASSPTMDTQYFGPGTRLTVL.

This clonotype was found many times. The chain recombines TRBV28 with TRBJ2-3; 9 bases align to TRBD1. V shed 7 bases, J shed 2 bases, and the junction held 7 bases outside the gene matches. The CDR3 has 15 residues. Germline V gene data show CDR1 as MDHEN and CDR2 as SYDVKM. The CDR3 is CASIGGTGNTDTQYF. The CDR3 bases are TGTGCCAGCATCGGGGGGACAGGGAACACAGATACGCAGTATTTT.

About this clonotype itself: The CDR3 ends on some other residue instead of the conserved phenylalanine or tryptophan, so this is likely a read error. V gene TRBV7-2 combines with J gene TRBJ1-2; weak D call: TRBD1 (5 bases). CDR3 length: 16 residues. Trimming cost V 1 base and J 1 base, with 13 bases left between them. Per germline, CDR1 SGHTA and CDR2 FQGNSA. The DNA of the CDR3 is TGTGCCAGCAGCTTAGTTTGGGGGTCCGGTAACTATGGCTACACCCTC. Protein product: CASSLVWGSGNYGYTL.

This clonotype was observed at least ten times. The chain has TRBV2 and TRBJ2-1; no clear D gene. Trimming shortened V by 7 bases and J by 5 bases, and 12 bases separated the two germline ends. The CDR3 totals 13 residues. In germline, CDR1 is SNHLY, CDR2 FYNNEI. The DNA for the CDR3 is TGTGCCAGCAACAAGGTTTGGGACAATGAGCAGTTCTTC. Amino acid sequence: CASNKVWDNEQFF.

Many counts were recorded for this clonotype. The chain is built from TRBV20-1 and TRBJ1-1, with 10 bases fitting TRBD1. The CDR3 loop spans 15 amino acids. CDR1 and CDR2 from the germline V gene are DFQATT and SNEGSKA (reference sequence). J lost 2 bases, V lost 5 bases, and 8 bases had no gene match. The CDR3 DNA follows: TGCAGTGCTGCTTACCGGGACAGGGGAAACACTGAAGCTTTCTTT. Translated, it gives CSAAYRDRGNTEAFF.

In this sample, this clonotype turned up many times. V and J are TRBV11-1 and TRBJ2-7; 7 bases are a match to TRBD2. Trimming at V came to 3 bases and at J to 5 bases, leaving 16 bases not matched to a gene. The CDR3 sequence is 17 residues long. From germline, CDR1 is SGHAT and CDR2 FQDESV (reference sequence). This CDR3 reads CASSFPPSNGGKNEQYV. CDR3 in DNA: TGTGCCAGCAGCTTCCCCCCCTCTAACGGGGGGAAAAACGAGCAGTACGTC.

This clonotype showed up many times. CDR3 region: CSARVPRDQETQYF. CDR3 nucleotide sequence: TGCAGTGCTAGAGTGCCCAGGGACCAAGAGACCCAGTACTTC. V usage is TRBV20-1 and J usage is TRBJ2-5; possibly TRBD1 for D (5 bases). Germline V gene lookup returns CDR1 DFQATT and CDR2 SNEGSKA (reference sequence). The CDR3 has 14 residues. V was shortened by 1 base and J by 0 bases, with 9 bases between the two germline ends.

This clonotype was recorded at least ten times. J is TRBJ1-2 and V is TRBV4-1, with D perhaps TRBD1 (5 bases). The germline V gene encodes CDR1 MGHRA and CDR2 YSYEKL. CDR3 length: 16 residues. Trimming took 0 bases from V and 3 from J, leaving 14 bases between them. CDR3 protein: CASSQDRQGVDYGYTF. CDR3 nucleotide sequence: TGCGCCAGCAGCCAAGATCGCCAGGGCGTGGACTATGGCTACACCTTC.

This clonotype was seen many times. The genes are TRBV5-1 and TRBJ2-1; 11 bases match TRBD1. CDR3 length equals 16 residues. V was clipped by 1 base and J by 2 bases; unmatched bases: 2. Germline V CDR1 and CDR2: SGHRS, YFSETQ. The CDR3 spells CASSLTGQGAYNEQFF. CDR3 nucleotide sequence: TGCGCCAGCAGCTTGACGGGACAGGGGGCCTACAATGAGCAGTTCTTC.

This clonotype was counted at least ten times. The chain is built from TRBV12-3 or TRBV12-4 and TRBJ2-3; D tentatively fits TRBD1 or TRBD2 (6 bases each). This CDR3 comprises 14 residues. V was cut by 3 bases and J by 5 bases, with 12 bases left in between. The CDR3 region is CASSFLRGGDTQYF. The CDR3 DNA reads as TGTGCCAGCAGTTTCCTCAGGGGAGGAGATACGCAGTATTTT.

The sample holds many counts of this clonotype. The rearrangement uses TRBV20-1 and TRBJ1-1, with a tentative D call TRBD1 (5 bases). With 2 bases removed from V and 0 bases from J, the gap between germline ends came to 13 bases. CDR1 DFQATT and CDR2 SNEGSKA come from the germline V gene (reference sequence). This CDR3 is built from 15 residues. This CDR3 is CSARPGLGLNTEAFF. The CDR3 DNA reads TGCAGTGCTAGACCAGGCCTGGGACTGAACACTGAAGCTTTCTTT.

The chain employs TRBV20-1 and TRBJ2-1; 8 bases match TRBD2. Trimming cost V 5 bases and J 7 bases; bases outside gene matches: 16. The CDR3 is 16 residues long. Germline V lookup: CDR1 DFQATT, CDR2 SNEGSKA (reference sequence). CDR3 in DNA: TGCAGTGCTGGATATTCCGGGACTAGGGGTGTGAATGAGCAGTTCTTC. Its translation is CSAGYSGTRGVNEQFF.

This clonotype was seen repeatedly, ten times or more. The rearrangement uses TRBV11-3 and TRBJ2-2; 8 bases match TRBD1. Germline V gene data show CDR1 as SGHNT and CDR2 as YENEEA. The CDR3 contains 15 residues. With 5 bases clipped from V and 4 bases from J, the junction kept 6 bases outside the gene matches. CDR3 DNA sequence: TGTGCCAGCAGCCCCCGGACAGGGAGCACCGGGGAGCTGTTTTTT. It is translated as CASSPRTGSTGELFF.

In its sample, this clonotype was seen a few times. CDR3 sequence reads: CASTGRTGSPYEQYV. CDR3 DNA sequence: TGTGCCAGCACCGGACGGACAGGATCCCCCTACGAGCAGTACGTC. The gene calls are TRBV6-5 and TRBJ2-7; 7 nucleotides match TRBD1. The CDR3 totals 15 residues. Germline V gene lookup returns CDR1 MNHEY and CDR2 SVGAGI. Losses at the gene ends were 7 bases for V and 2 bases for J; bases not matched to a gene: 11.

Ten or more counts support this clonotype. The chain is built from TRBV15 and TRBJ1-1; D call uncertain. Per the germline V gene, CDR1 is LNHNV and CDR2 is YYDKDF (reference sequence). The CDR3 is 15 residues long. V gave up 0 bases and J gave up 1 base, with 9 bases separating them. DNA for the CDR3: TGTGCCACCAGCAGAGAGGGGTCTGGGAACACTGAAGCTTTCTTT. Its protein product is CATSREGSGNTEAFF.

This clonotype was found many times. This chain joins TRBV4-1 and TRBJ2-3; TRBD1 matches 10 bases. Germline V gives CDR1 MGHRA, CDR2 YSYEKL. This CDR3 contains 15 residues. V trimming: 8 bases; J trimming: 6 bases; junction bases outside the gene matches: 11. The CDR3: CASGRGQGFSDTQYF. In DNA form, the CDR3 reads TGCGCCAGCGGCCGGGGACAGGGGTTTTCGGATACGCAGTATTTT.

This clonotype was counted at least ten times. The chain recombines TRBV5-1 with TRBJ1-1; D not resolved. CDR3 length: 14 residues. V lost 6 bases and J lost 2, with 14 bases in between. The germline gives CDR1 SGHRS, CDR2 YFSETQ. CDR3 amino acids: CASTKEASNTEAFF. CDR3 nucleotides: TGCGCCAGCACCAAGGAGGCATCTAACACTGAAGCTTTCTTT.

This clonotype has ten or more counts. V is TRBV7-9 and J is TRBJ2-3; D remains unclear. This CDR3 comprises 12 residues. Germline-derived CDR1 and CDR2 are SEHNR and FQNEAQ (reference sequence). V lost 5 bases and J 4 bases, leaving 7 bases between the germline ends. CDR3 nucleotide sequence: TGTGCCAGCAGCCTAGTAGCAGATACGCAGTATTTT. Its translation: CASSLVADTQYF. The full variable domain, rest sourced from reference TRBV7-9 and TRBJ2-3, is DTGVSQNPRHKITKRGQNVTFRCDPISEHNRLYWYRQTLGQGPEFLTYFQNEAQLEKSRLLSDRFSAERPKGSFSTLEIQRTEQGDSAMYLCASSLVADTQYFGPGTRLTVL.

This clonotype was seen repeatedly, ten times or more. The J gene is TRBJ1-1, the V gene TRBV6-5, with unresolved D. V was cut by 2 bases and J by 1 base, with 8 bases left in between. The CDR3 runs to 14 residues. Per the germline V gene, CDR1 is MNHEY and CDR2 is SVGAGI. CDR3 sequence reads: CASSYGLTNTEAFF. The CDR3, as DNA: TGTGCCAGCAGTTACGGACTGACGAACACTGAAGCTTTCTTT.

Points on this clonotype: This may be a read error, as it is one base from a much larger clone. The V call is TRBV4-3, the J call TRBJ2-3, with 8 bases identical to TRBD2. CDR3 size: 16 residues. Germline CDR1 LGHNA, CDR2 YSLEER. The V gene end was trimmed by 4 bases and the J gene end by 7 bases; junction bases not matched to a gene: 13. CDR3 sequence: CASSPGRGGSAHTQYF. The CDR3 DNA sequence: TGCGCCAGCAGCCCAGGTCGGGGGGGTTCCGCACATACGCAGTATTTT.

This clonotype was seen at least ten times. The chain is built from TRBV11-2 and TRBJ2-5; 9 nucleotides agree with TRBD1. V shed 4 bases, J shed 2 bases, and the junction held 8 bases outside the gene matches. CDR1 is SGHAT, CDR2 FQNNGV, per germline. This CDR3 is 16 amino acids long. The CDR3 DNA reads as TGTGCCAGCAGCTCACAGGGGGCCCAAGGGCAAGAGACCCAGTACTTC. This sequence encodes CASSSQGAQGQETQYF.

Ten or more counts support this clonotype. The chain has TRBV5-1 and TRBJ2-1; 16 bases agree with TRBD2. The germline V gene has CDR1 SGHRS and CDR2 YFSETQ. The V and J ends lost 2 bases and 7 bases, in that order; junction bases with no gene match: 12. There are 19 residues in the CDR3. The CDR3, as DNA: TGCGCCAGCAGCTTTGCCTCCGGGACTAGCGGGGGGGCCGGGAATGAGCAGTTCTTC. It translates to CASSFASGTSGGAGNEQFF.

This clonotype was detected many times. V gene TRBV7-2 combines with J gene TRBJ1-6; 8 bases align to TRBD1. CDR1 and CDR2 from the germline V gene are SGHTA and FQGNSA. This CDR3 contains 15 residues. J was trimmed by 9 bases and V by 1 base; bases with no gene match: 5. The CDR3 nucleotides are TGTGCCAGCAGCTTAGGGACAGGGAATTTTTCACCCCTCCACTTT. Amino acids: CASSLGTGNFSPLHF.

This clonotype was detected ten times or more. The V and J genes are TRBV10-3 and TRBJ2-5, with 8 positions matching TRBD2. This CDR3 has 14 residues. Trimming took 5 bases from V and 4 from J; bases not matched to a gene: 6. CDR1 is ENHRY, CDR2 SYGVKD, per germline. CDR3 bases: TGTGCCATCAGTAGACCCGGGACTAGAGAGACCCAGTACTTC. Its translation: CAISRPGTRETQYF.

This clonotype has a count of ten or more. The V and J genes are TRBV7-2 and TRBJ2-1, with 14 bases that match TRBD2. Looked up from germline, CDR1 is SGHTA and CDR2 is FQGNSA. The ends lost 1 base at V and 5 bases at J; junction bases unmatched: 1. CDR3 length: 16 amino acids. CDR3 DNA sequence: TGTGCCAGCAGCTTAGAGGGACTAGCGGGGGACAATGAGCAGTTCTTC. Amino acids: CASSLEGLAGDNEQFF.

This clonotype was counted between two and nine times. The V and J genes are TRBV20-1 and TRBJ2-5; D unresolved. V lost 5 bases to trimming and J lost 4 bases, with 14 bases between them. The V gene's germline CDR1 is DFQATT and CDR2 SNEGSKA (reference sequence). This CDR3 comprises 13 residues. CDR3 DNA: TGCAGTGCTGTTAAGGTCGTGGGAGAGACCCAGTACTTC. Translating it yields CSAVKVVGETQYF.